This passage covers 21 T cell receptor beta chains from one sample sequenced in a study of T cells in Graves' hyperthyroidism and ophthalmopathy. From RNA transcripts, TCR beta CDR3 regions were amplified. The TCR CDR3 was amplified in a first-round RT-PCR using the HTBI primer set. TCRdb independently ran MiXCR on the multiplex PCR reads; one entry per CDR3 protein. The sample lists over 300,000 distinct CDR3 sequences; 14% were seen once. Sequenced: blood. The receptors originated from a woman in her fifties or sixties with Graves' hyperthyroidism.

This sequence joins TRBV27 and TRBJ2-7; maybe TRBD1 (5 bases). The V gene's germline CDR1 is MNHEY and CDR2 SMNVEV (reference sequence). This CDR3 is 15 amino acids long. Trimming pared 4 bases from V and 3 bases from J, leaving 16 bases between. CDR3 DNA: TGTGCCAGCAGTTCGTCGAGGACACTCCTCTACGAGCAGTACTTC. Amino acid sequence: CASSSSRTLLYEQYF.

This clonotype is a singleton in its sample. The gene calls are TRBV19 and TRBJ2-1, with D perhaps assigned TRBD1 or TRBD2 (5 bases each). Germline V gives CDR1 LNHDA, CDR2 SQIVND (reference sequence). CDR3 size: 15 residues. The ends were cut back, 6 bases at V and 0 bases at J, with 12 bases in the middle. The chain's CDR3 is CASRSGTSSYNEQFF. CDR3 nucleotide sequence: TGTGCCAGTAGATCCGGGACCAGCTCCTACAATGAGCAGTTCTTC. Looking up the rest from reference TRBV19 and TRBJ2-1 gives the full variable domain: DGGITQSPKYLFRKEGQNVTLSCEQNLNHDAMYWYRQDPGQGLRLIYYSQIVNDFQKGDIAEGYSVSREKKESFPLTVTSAQKNPTAFYLCASRSGTSSYNEQFFGPGTRLTVL.

The chain carries TRBV12-5 and TRBJ2-2, with D possibly TRBD2 on 6 matching bases. The germline gives CDR1 LGHNT, CDR2 FRNRAP. The length of the CDR3 is 16 residues. V was clipped by 4 bases and J by 6 bases, with 18 bases between them. The chain's CDR3 is CASGSSGLSDPGELFF. The DNA of the CDR3 is TGTGCTAGTGGTTCGTCGGGACTCTCGGATCCCGGGGAGCTGTTTTTT.

This clonotype was seen many times. The genes are TRBV30 and TRBJ1-1; tentative D call: TRBD1 (5 bases). The V end was cut by 1 base, the J end by 3 bases, with 9 bases between. Per germline, CDR1 GTSNPN and CDR2 SVGIG (reference sequence). This CDR3 is built from 13 residues. CDR3: CAWSEQEDTEAFF. For the CDR3, the DNA is TGTGCCTGGAGTGAACAGGAGGACACTGAAGCTTTCTTT.

This clonotype was counted only a few times. The gene calls are TRBV9 and TRBJ1-5; 10 bases line up with TRBD1. This CDR3 is built from 15 residues. CDR1 SGDLS and CDR2 YYNGEE come from the germline V gene. V was pared by 0 bases and J by 6 bases, with 3 bases of the junction left unmatched. The CDR3 DNA reads as TGTGCCAGCAGCGTAGGACAGGGGGCGAGTCAGCCCCAGCATTTT. It translates to CASSVGQGASQPQHF.

This clonotype was seen many times. The chain recombines TRBV29-1 with TRBJ2-7; TRBD1 is a possible D gene (5 bases). V dropped 2 bases and J dropped 0 bases, with 8 bases sitting between them. Per germline, CDR1 SQVTM and CDR2 ANQGSEA. CDR3 length equals 13 residues. CDR3 DNA: TGCAGCGTTGAACAGGGCGCCTCCTACGAGCAGTACTTC. This codes for CSVEQGASYEQYF.

At least ten counts were recorded for this clonotype. V is TRBV11-2 and J is TRBJ2-7; D is possibly TRBD1 (8 bases). This CDR3 has 19 amino acids. Germline-derived CDR1 and CDR2 are SGHAT and FQNNGV. Trimming took off 1 base at V and 3 bases at J, with 25 bases between the two ends. The CDR3 is CASSLGRRGGQVGVYEQYF. CDR3 bases: TGTGCCAGCAGCTTAGGCAGAAGGGGGGGACAGGTCGGAGTCTACGAGCAGTACTTC.

This clonotype was counted at least ten times. The rearrangement uses TRBV18 and TRBJ2-1; D possibly corresponds to TRBD2 (6 bases). Trimming pared 3 bases from V and 4 bases from J, leaving 10 bases between. The CDR3 has 14 amino acids. From germline, CDR1 is KGHSH and CDR2 LQKENI. The CDR3 region is CASSPLALYNEQFF. The CDR3 DNA reads TGTGCCAGCTCACCCCTAGCGCTATACAATGAGCAGTTCTTC.

This clonotype was detected many times. The V and J genes are TRBV29-1 and TRBJ2-3; D is possibly TRBD1 (5 bases). The CDR3 length is 15 residues. The V and J ends lost 7 bases and 6 bases respectively, with 23 bases between them. Per germline, CDR1 SQVTM and CDR2 ANQGSEA. CDR3 residues: CSAADSLRAEDTQYF. The CDR3 nucleotides read TGCAGCGCTGCCGACAGTCTTCGCGCGGAGGATACGCAGTATTTT.

This clonotype was recorded at least ten times. The chain is built from TRBV27 and TRBJ2-5; maybe TRBD1 (5 bases). Germline values: CDR1 MNHEY, CDR2 SMNVEV (reference sequence). The CDR3 is 15 amino acids. Trimming removed 2 bases at V and 5 bases at J, with 15 bases between. The CDR3 DNA sequence: TGTGCCAGCAGTTTAATGGCAGGGTCGGTGGAGACCCAGTACTTC. Protein sequence: CASSLMAGSVETQYF.

This clonotype was recorded many times. The V and J genes are TRBV24-1 and TRBJ2-3; 8 positions match TRBD2. The germline CDR1 and CDR2 sequences are KGHDR and SFDVKD. V shed 3 bases and J 1 base; nucleotides not matched to a gene: 5. The CDR3 length is 16 residues. The CDR3 protein is CATSDPAGVGTDTQYF. The CDR3 region has the DNA TGTGCCACCAGTGATCCAGCGGGAGTTGGCACAGATACGCAGTATTTT.

This clonotype occurred many times. This rearrangement joins TRBV4-1 to TRBJ2-1, with 14 bases lining up with TRBD2. V was clipped by 0 bases and J by 3 bases; unmatched bases: 4. Germline V gene lookup returns CDR1 MGHRA and CDR2 YSYEKL. The CDR3 covers 18 residues. Here the CDR3 reads CASSQDGLAGGIYNEQFF. CDR3 sequence (DNA): TGCGCCAGCAGCCAAGACGGACTAGCGGGAGGAATCTACAATGAGCAGTTCTTC.

This clonotype was found many times. The gene calls are TRBV6-1 and TRBJ2-1; D is undetermined. The CDR3 is 11 amino acids. Between the trimmed V and J ends, which lost 6 bases and 5 bases, there was a span of 5 bases. Germline CDR1 is MNHNS and CDR2 is SASEGT. The CDR3 DNA sequence: TGTGCCAGCAGACAAGACAATGAGCAGTTCTTC. Translation gives CASRQDNEQFF.

As for this clonotype: A much larger clone differs from this one at a single base, so this may be a read error. This chain uses TRBV7-9 with TRBJ2-3; the match to TRBD2 covers 9 bases. The CDR3 spans 15 residues. The germline CDR1 and CDR2 sequences are SEHNR and FQNEAQ (reference sequence). J lost 3 bases, V lost 10 bases, and 11 bases had no gene match. Here the CDR3 DNA reads TGTGCCATCAGGGCTAGCGGGACTATTACAGATACGCAGTATTTT. Amino acid sequence: CAIRASGTITDTQYF. Full variable domain (remainder filled in from reference TRBV7-9 and TRBJ2-3): DTGVSQNPRHKITKRGQNVTFRCDPISEHNRLYWYRQTLGQGPEFLTYFQNEAQLEKSRLLSDRFSAERPKGSFSTLEIQRTEQGDSAMYLCAIRASGTITDTQYFGPGTRLTVL.

This clonotype was counted many times. The chain uses TRBV6-1 and TRBJ1-1, with D perhaps TRBD1 (6 bases). Trimming took 6 bases from V and 6 from J, leaving 14 bases between them. The CDR3 has 13 amino acids. Per germline, CDR1 MNHNS and CDR2 SASEGT. The CDR3 DNA sequence: TGTGCCAGCAGCCGTCAAAGGGGGGCTGAAGCTTTCTTT. Its translation: CASSRQRGAEAFF.

This clonotype was found many times. The chain links TRBV29-1 to TRBJ1-2; unclear D gene. Germline V lookup: CDR1 SQVTM, CDR2 ANQGSEA. V was cut by 7 bases and J by 4 bases, with 10 bases left in between. CDR3 length: 11 amino acids. CDR3 sequence: CSGGGLYGYTF. Written as DNA, the CDR3 is TGCAGCGGGGGTGGACTCTATGGCTACACCTTC. Full variable domain (rest looked up from reference TRBV29-1 and TRBJ1-2): SAVISQKPSRDICQRGTSLTIQCQVDSQVTMMFWYRQQPGQSLTLIATANQGSEATYESGFVIDKFPISRPNLTFSTLTVSNMSPEDSSIYLCSGGGLYGYTFGSGTRLTVV.

This clonotype has ten or more counts. The chain has TRBV5-8 and TRBJ2-3; 9 nucleotides align to TRBD2. The V gene's germline CDR1 is SGHTS and CDR2 YDEGEE. The CDR3 consists of 12 residues. V dropped 3 bases and J dropped 9; count of bases not matched to a gene: 2. CDR3 region: CASSWGLATQYF. CDR3 DNA sequence: TGTGCCAGCAGCTGGGGACTAGCAACGCAGTATTTT.

The chain uses TRBV12-3 or TRBV12-4 and TRBJ1-1; D gene unclear. The CDR3 consists of 12 residues. Trimming removed 6 bases from V and 6 bases from J, with 11 bases in between. The CDR3 nucleotides read TGTGCCAGCAGCGGAGAAGGCGCTGAAGCTTTCTTT. It translates to CASSGEGAEAFF.

In the case of this clonotype: Just one base apart from a much larger clone, this may be a read error. The chain has TRBV11-2 and TRBJ2-3, with TRBD2 matching over 7 bases. The CDR3 length is 13 residues. Germline assignment: CDR1 SGHAT and CDR2 FQNNGV. The CDR3 region is CASSRTRTDTRYF. The CDR3 coding sequence is TGTGCCAGCAGCCGGACTAGAACAGATACGCGGTATTTT.

In this sample, this clonotype turned up a few times. This rearrangement joins TRBV18 to TRBJ2-2; D is uncertain. CDR1 and CDR2 (germline): KGHSH, LQKENI. This CDR3 is built from 16 residues. Trimming took 2 bases from V and 3 from J, leaving 13 bases between them. The CDR3 loop is CASSPGLVAYTGELFF. The CDR3 DNA follows: TGTGCCAGCTCACCAGGGCTAGTCGCGTACACCGGGGAGCTGTTTTTT.

The genes are TRBV5-1 and TRBJ2-3; TRBD2 agrees at 14 bases. Germline CDR1 is SGHRS and CDR2 is YFSETQ. J was trimmed by 5 bases and V by 4 bases; bases with no gene match: 6. This CDR3 is 16 amino acids long. The CDR3 loop is CASSQGTSGRQDTQYF. The DNA of the CDR3 is TGCGCCAGCAGCCAGGGGACTAGCGGGAGACAAGATACGCAGTATTTT. Together with reference TRBV5-1 and TRBJ2-3, the CDR3 gives the full variable domain: KAGVTQTPRYLIKTRGQQVTLSCSPISGHRSVSWYQQTPGQGLQFLFEYFSETQRNKGNFPGRFSGRQFSNSRSEMNVSTLELGDSALYLCASSQGTSGRQDTQYFGPGTRLTVL.